These 32 T cell receptor beta chains share one sample of origin, sequenced in a study of cytomegalovirus exposure and HLA in healthy donors. The PCR ran on 60 Vbeta and 13 Jbeta primers. Only in-frame clones appear in the TCRdb table, and some are missing; sequencing was by immunoSEQ multiplex PCR. The top ten hold almost 2% of the sample, which has about 150,000 clones, approximately 86% seen once. The source material was PBMCs. The receptors stem from a young woman in good health and CMV-seronegative.

This clone is a singleton in its sample. The chain uses TRBV7-9 and TRBJ2-3; TRBD2 matches at 7 bases. The ends lost 5 bases at V and 6 bases at J; junction bases unmatched: 5. CDR3 length: 13 residues. Germline CDR1 is SEHNR and CDR2 is FQNEAQ (reference sequence). CDR3 DNA sequence: TGTGCCAGCAGCCCCCCCGGGGGGGATACGCAGTATTTT. This sequence encodes CASSPPGGDTQYF.

The rearrangement uses TRBV4-2 and TRBJ2-5; 7 bases align to TRBD2. The closer fit of TRBJ2-7 to the DNA end suggests the J call may be wrong. From germline, CDR1 is LGHNA and CDR2 YNFKEQ. The CDR3 is 15 residues long. In DNA, the CDR3 is TGTGCCAGCAGCCAAGATCGGGGTAGCGGGTACGAGCAGTACTTC. Translation gives CASSQDRGSGYEQYF.

This chain uses TRBV18 with TRBJ1-1; 7 nucleotides match TRBD1. Germline-derived CDR1 and CDR2 are KGHSH and LQKENI. V trimming: 6 bases; J trimming: 0 bases; junction bases outside the gene matches: 7. The CDR3 contains 15 residues. CDR3 bases: TGTGCCAGCTCTCGGACAGGAAGAATGAACACTGAAGCTTTCTTT. Translation: CASSRTGRMNTEAFF.

The rearrangement joins TRBV18 to TRBJ1-2; weak D call: TRBD1 (5 bases). Between the trimmed V and J ends, which lost 6 bases and 3 bases, there was a span of 14 bases. This CDR3 spans 14 amino acids. Germline loops: CDR1 KGHSH, CDR2 LQKENI. In nucleotides, the CDR3 is TGTGCCAGCTCTCGTACAGAAGGGGACTATGGCTACACCTTC. Translated: CASSRTEGDYGYTF.

The chain has TRBV7-2 and TRBJ2-3; 16 bases are shared with TRBD2. The trim removed 5 bases at V and 5 bases at J, leaving 13 bases unmatched. From germline, CDR1 is SGHTA and CDR2 FQGNSA. This CDR3 is built from 19 residues. The CDR3 is CASSRSPGLAGGPGDTQYF. CDR3 nucleotide sequence: TGTGCCAGCAGCCGGAGTCCGGGACTAGCGGGGGGGCCAGGAGATACGCAGTATTTT.

This clone was recorded once. The chain uses TRBV29-1 and TRBJ2-2; D may be TRBD1 (5 bases). The CDR3 has 14 amino acids. V lost 6 bases and J lost 4, with 15 bases in between. CDR1 and CDR2 (germline): SQVTM, ANQGSEA. The CDR3 here is CSVQNRISTGELFF. CDR3 nucleotides: TGCAGCGTCCAGAACAGGATTAGCACCGGGGAGCTGTTTTTT.

This chain links TRBV2 with TRBJ2-1, with 11 bases fitting TRBD2. The CDR3 consists of 15 residues. Germline loops: CDR1 SNHLY, CDR2 FYNNEI. J was trimmed by 4 bases and V by 6 bases; bases with no gene match: 5. The CDR3 nucleotides read TGTGCCAGCAGCGAACTAGCGGGAGTTTACAATGAGCAGTTCTTC. Its translation: CASSELAGVYNEQFF.

This sequence joins TRBV19 and TRBJ1-1, with 7 bases matching TRBD1. Germline lookup yields CDR1 LNHDA and CDR2 SQIVND (reference sequence). The CDR3 loop spans 14 amino acids. V shed 7 bases and J 3 bases; nucleotides not matched to a gene: 8. The CDR3: CASKPTGKDTEAFF. CDR3 DNA: TGTGCCAGTAAGCCGACAGGGAAGGACACTGAAGCTTTCTTT.

The chain uses TRBV5-1 and TRBJ2-5; possibly TRBD2 for D (5 bases). CDR1 and CDR2 from the germline V gene are SGHRS and YFSETQ. The CDR3 length is 13 residues. With 2 bases removed from V and 3 bases from J, the gap between germline ends came to 8 bases. CDR3 coding DNA: TGCGCCAGCAGCTTTGTCGGGGAAGAGACCCAGTACTTC. Translating it yields CASSFVGEETQYF. Full variable domain (remainder filled in from reference TRBV5-1 and TRBJ2-5): KAGVTQTPRYLIKTRGQQVTLSCSPISGHRSVSWYQQTPGQGLQFLFEYFSETQRNKGNFPGRFSGRQFSNSRSEMNVSTLELGDSALYLCASSFVGEETQYFGPGTRLLVL.

The rearrangement uses TRBV7-3 and TRBJ2-6; D may be TRBD1 (5 bases). The ends were cut back, 4 bases at V and 2 bases at J, with 9 bases in the middle. CDR1 SGHTA and CDR2 FQGTGA come from the germline V gene. The CDR3 runs 15 residues. CDR3 region: CASSYSGTGANVLTF. The CDR3 DNA is TGTGCCAGCAGCTATTCAGGGACTGGGGCCAACGTCCTGACTTTC.

V is TRBV6-5 and J is TRBJ2-1; 11 bases are shared with TRBD2. The V gene end was trimmed by 4 bases and the J gene end by 4 bases; junction bases not matched to a gene: 6. Germline V gene sequence: CDR1 MNHEY, CDR2 SVGAGI. This CDR3 is built from 16 residues. Here the CDR3 DNA reads TGTGCCAGCAGTTTCGCACTAGCGGGAGCGTACAATGAGCAGTTCTTC. This translates into CASSFALAGAYNEQFF.

V usage is TRBV5-1 and J usage is TRBJ2-2, with a possible D match to TRBD1 (6 bases). The CDR3 runs 18 residues. Germline V gene sequence: CDR1 SGHRS, CDR2 YFSETQ. Trimming left V 3 bases short and J 4 bases short, with 22 bases between. The CDR3 is CASSSGTRNLKGTGELFF. CDR3 nucleotides: TGCGCCAGCAGCTCCGGGACACGGAATCTGAAGGGCACCGGGGAGCTGTTTTTT.

The rearrangement uses TRBV5-4 and TRBJ1-2; D gene uncertain. Trimming removed 5 bases from V and 0 bases from J, with 8 bases in between. The CDR3 loop spans 13 amino acids. Germline assignment: CDR1 SGHNT and CDR2 YYREEE (reference sequence). The CDR3 nucleotides are TGTGCCAGCAGGCTGGGCTCTAACTATGGCTACACCTTC. It encodes CASRLGSNYGYTF. Variable domain in full (rest from reference TRBV5-4 and TRBJ1-2): ETGVTQSPTHLIKTRGQQVTLRCSSQSGHNTVSWYQQALGQGPQFIFQYYREEENGRGNFPPRFSGLQFPNYSSELNVNALELDDSALYLCASRLGSNYGYTFGSGTRLTVV.

V usage is TRBV10-3 and J usage is TRBJ1-4; no firm D call. Germline V lookup: CDR1 ENHRY, CDR2 SYGVKD. CDR3 length: 13 residues. The CDR3 loop reads CATTRRLDEKLFF. Here the CDR3 DNA reads TGTGCTACAACCAGGAGGTTAGATGAAAAACTGTTTTTT.

The rearrangement joins TRBV6-1 to TRBJ2-7; TRBD2 matches 14 bases. Germline CDR1 is MNHNS and CDR2 is SASEGT. This CDR3 comprises 17 residues. V was pared by 4 bases and J by 2 bases, with 7 bases of the junction left unmatched. The CDR3 coding sequence is TGTGCCAGCAGTGCCGGGACTAGCGGGAGACACCCCTACGAGCAGTACTTC. It is translated as CASSAGTSGRHPYEQYF.

The chain links TRBV15 to TRBJ2-5, with 10 bases fitting TRBD2. Unmatched junction bases numbered 0, after V lost 3 bases and J lost 2 bases. Germline-derived CDR1 and CDR2 are LNHNV and YYDKDF (reference sequence). The length of the CDR3 is 14 residues. The DNA of the CDR3 is TGTGCCACCAGCAGGACTAGCGGGCAAGAGACCCAGTACTTC. It codes for CATSRTSGQETQYF.

The chain combines TRBV9 with TRBJ1-4; D remains unclear. V dropped 0 bases and J dropped 8 bases, with 8 bases sitting between them. Germline loops: CDR1 SGDLS, CDR2 YYNGEE. The CDR3 is made up of 13 amino acids. This CDR3 is CASSVGGGEKLFF. CDR3 in DNA: TGTGCCAGCAGCGTAGGCGGAGGGGAAAAACTGTTTTTT.

The gene calls are TRBV5-6 and TRBJ2-3; a weak D match, TRBD2 (5 bases). Germline assignment: CDR1 SGHDT and CDR2 YYEEEE. Trimming pared 2 bases from V and 2 bases from J, leaving 12 bases between. The CDR3 is 15 amino acids. The DNA of the CDR3 is TGTGCCAGCAGCTTATTTAGCGCCTACACAGATACGCAGTATTTT. This sequence encodes CASSLFSAYTDTQYF.

V and J are TRBV2 and TRBJ1-4, with a weak D call TRBD1 (5 bases). Germline-derived CDR1 and CDR2 are SNHLY and FYNNEI. V lost 0 bases, J lost 6 bases, and 14 bases lay in between. The CDR3 contains 16 residues. The CDR3 region has the DNA TGTGCCAGCAGTGAAGCGAAGACAGATCGGGATGAAAAACTGTTTTTT. It encodes CASSEAKTDRDEKLFF.

Concerning this clone itself: Relative to the germline gene, one junction end is altered; a read error may explain this. The sample contains more than one DNA sequence encoding this CDR3. The chain uses TRBV6-1 and TRBJ2-1, with TRBD1 identical over 8 bases. CDR3 length equals 15 residues. Germline V lookup: CDR1 MNHNS, CDR2 SASEGT. CDR3 bases: TGCGCCAGCAGTGAAGTGCAGGGGGCATACAATGAGCAGTTCTTC. Translation gives CASSEVQGAYNEQFF.

This chain uses TRBV5-5 with TRBJ2-1; 7 bases fit TRBD2. The V gene end was trimmed by 5 bases and the J gene end by 4 bases; junction bases not matched to a gene: 9. Germline CDR1 and CDR2: SGHKS and YYEKEE (reference sequence). The length of the CDR3 is 15 residues. DNA for the CDR3: TGTGCCAGCAGTTATGCGAGCGGGGAATACAATGAGCAGTTCTTC. Its protein product is CASSYASGEYNEQFF.

This chain connects TRBV6-5 to TRBJ2-3, with D maybe TRBD1 (5 bases). The germline V and J ends were trimmed by 2 bases and 6 bases, with 15 bases remaining between them. The CDR3 extends over 15 amino acids. Germline lookup yields CDR1 MNHEY and CDR2 SVGAGI. The CDR3 sequence is CASSYGASSLDTQYF. The CDR3 coding sequence is TGTGCCAGCAGTTACGGGGCGAGCTCGCTGGATACGCAGTATTTT.

This chain links TRBV11-2 with TRBJ2-7, with 7 bases that match TRBD1. The CDR3 is 16 residues long. With V trimmed by 4 bases and J by 7 bases, 16 bases remained unmatched. Germline CDR1 and CDR2: SGHAT and FQNNGV. CDR3 in amino acids: CASSSEGASRSGEQYF. CDR3 sequence (DNA): TGTGCCAGCAGCTCAGAGGGGGCGAGTCGGTCCGGAGAGCAGTACTTC.

The chain employs TRBV28 and TRBJ1-1; 9 bases align to TRBD1. Germline V gene sequence: CDR1 MDHEN, CDR2 SYDVKM. This CDR3 is built from 15 residues. The trim removed 4 bases at V and 2 bases at J, leaving 5 bases unmatched. CDR3 sequence reads: CASSYRGLLNTEAFF. CDR3 in DNA: TGTGCCAGCAGTTACAGGGGGCTATTAAACACTGAAGCTTTCTTT.

The chain couples TRBV2 to TRBJ2-7; the D is unclear. The germline V gene encodes CDR1 SNHLY and CDR2 FYNNEI. V gave up 9 bases and J gave up 4 bases, with 10 bases separating them. CDR3 length equals 11 residues. CDR3 nucleotides: TGTGCCAGTATGAACTTTTACGAGCAGTACTTC. As protein: CASMNFYEQYF.

The CDR3 nucleotides read TGTGCCAGCAGCCTCGCATCTGCAGGCGAACTCTCCTACGAGCAGTACTTC. The encoded protein is CASSLASAGELSYEQYF. This chain uses TRBV7-8 with TRBJ2-7; unclear D gene. The V gene lost 5 bases and the J gene lost 0 bases, with 20 bases spanning the gap. Germline CDR1 reads SGHVS; CDR2 reads FQNEAQ. The length of the CDR3 is 17 residues.

The CDR3 loop is CASSQATDTQYF. DNA for the CDR3: TGTGCCAGCAGCCAAGCGACAGATACGCAGTATTTT. The V and J genes are TRBV2 and TRBJ2-3, with D unclear. The V and J ends lost 6 bases and 3 bases respectively, with 7 bases between them. CDR1 SNHLY and CDR2 FYNNEI come from the germline V gene. The CDR3 runs 12 residues.

This rearrangement joins TRBV4-2 to TRBJ1-6; D unclear. The CDR3 extends over 16 amino acids. Germline CDR1 is LGHNA and CDR2 is YNFKEQ. Trimming took off 1 base at V and 8 bases at J, with 15 bases between the two ends. The CDR3 DNA sequence: TGTGCCAGCAGCCAAGGCATCCTTAAAGGAGATTCACCCCTCCACTTT. Translating it yields CASSQGILKGDSPLHF.

This chain links TRBV28 with TRBJ2-7; 7 bases fit TRBD1. CDR3 length: 15 residues. V lost 9 bases and J lost 3; bases outside the gene matches: 14. Per germline, CDR1 MDHEN and CDR2 SYDVKM. CDR3 in DNA: TGTGCCAGTACTAATCGACAGGGCGTGAACTACGAGCAGTACTTC. Translated: CASTNRQGVNYEQYF.

The rearrangement uses TRBV7-7 and TRBJ2-2; TRBD1 aligns across 8 bases. The CDR3 has 15 amino acids. Germline assignment: CDR1 SSHAT and CDR2 FNYEAQ (reference sequence). Trimming removed 5 bases from V and 1 base from J; junction bases left unmatched: 3. This CDR3 reads CASSLGTGNTGELFF. Here the CDR3 DNA reads TGTGCCAGCAGCCTGGGGACAGGGAACACCGGGGAGCTGTTTTTT.

The rearrangement joins TRBV27 to TRBJ2-3; 10 positions match TRBD2. Germline V gene data show CDR1 as MNHEY and CDR2 as SMNVEV (reference sequence). The CDR3 loop spans 14 amino acids. With 5 bases clipped from V and 5 bases from J, the junction kept 4 bases outside the gene matches. Written as DNA, the CDR3 is TGTGCCAGCAGTGGGGGACTAGCGTTAGATACGCAGTATTTT. This codes for CASSGGLALDTQYF.

The V call is TRBV29-1, the J call TRBJ2-5, with a weak D call TRBD2 (7 bases). The CDR3 is 16 amino acids. Germline V gene lookup returns CDR1 SQVTM and CDR2 ANQGSEA. The V end was cut by 1 base, the J end by 5 bases, with 20 bases between. CDR3: CSVEALKGGREETQYF. In DNA, the CDR3 is TGCAGCGTTGAAGCTCTAAAAGGGGGGAGGGAGGAGACCCAGTACTTC. The complete variable domain, with remaining parts taken from reference TRBV29-1 and TRBJ2-5, reads SAVISQKPSRDICQRGTSLTIQCQVDSQVTMMFWYRQQPGQSLTLIATANQGSEATYESGFVIDKFPISRPNLTFSTLTVSNMSPEDSSIYLCSVEALKGGREETQYFGPGTRLLVL.